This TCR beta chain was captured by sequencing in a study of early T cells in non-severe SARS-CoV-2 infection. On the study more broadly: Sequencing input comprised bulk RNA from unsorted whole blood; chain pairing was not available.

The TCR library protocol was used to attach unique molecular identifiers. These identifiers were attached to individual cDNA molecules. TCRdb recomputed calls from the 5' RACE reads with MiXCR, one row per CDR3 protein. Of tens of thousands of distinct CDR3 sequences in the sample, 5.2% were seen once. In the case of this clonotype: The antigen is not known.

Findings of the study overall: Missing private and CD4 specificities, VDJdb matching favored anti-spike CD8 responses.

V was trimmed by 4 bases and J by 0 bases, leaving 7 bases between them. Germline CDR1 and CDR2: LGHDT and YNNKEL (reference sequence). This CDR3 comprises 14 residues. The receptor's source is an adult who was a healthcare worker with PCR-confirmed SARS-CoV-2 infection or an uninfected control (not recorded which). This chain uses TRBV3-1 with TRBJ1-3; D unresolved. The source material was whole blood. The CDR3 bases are TGTGCCAGCAGCCCTACCGTCTCTGGAAACACCATATATTTT. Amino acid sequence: CASSPTVSGNTIYF.